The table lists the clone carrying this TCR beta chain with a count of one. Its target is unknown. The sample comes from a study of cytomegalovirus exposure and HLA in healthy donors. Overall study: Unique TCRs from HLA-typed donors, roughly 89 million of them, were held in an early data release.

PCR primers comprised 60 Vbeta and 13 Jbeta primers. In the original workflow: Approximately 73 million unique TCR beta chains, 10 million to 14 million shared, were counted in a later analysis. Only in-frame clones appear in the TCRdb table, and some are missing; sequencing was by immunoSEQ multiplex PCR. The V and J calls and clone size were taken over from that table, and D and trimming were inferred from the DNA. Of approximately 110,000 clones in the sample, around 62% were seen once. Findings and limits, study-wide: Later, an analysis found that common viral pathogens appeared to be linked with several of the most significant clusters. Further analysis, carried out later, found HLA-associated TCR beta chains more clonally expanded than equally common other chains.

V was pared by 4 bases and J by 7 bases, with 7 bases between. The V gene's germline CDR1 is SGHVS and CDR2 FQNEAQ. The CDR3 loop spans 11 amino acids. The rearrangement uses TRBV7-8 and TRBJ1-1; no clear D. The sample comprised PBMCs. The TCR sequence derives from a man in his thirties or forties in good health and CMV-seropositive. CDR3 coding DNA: TGTGCCAGCAGCTCGGGAATTGAAGCTTTCTTT. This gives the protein CASSSGIEAFF.